Below, 9 T cell receptor beta chains from the same sample are listed, as sequenced in a study of cytomegalovirus exposure and HLA in healthy donors. Use of 60 Vbeta and 13 Jbeta primers characterized the PCR. Profiled with immunoSEQ multiplex PCR; TCRdb holds only in-frame clones, not every one. The sample lists about 130,000 clones, around 82% seen once, with roughly 3.5% in the top ten. The sample was PBMCs. These receptors all come from a man between 40 and 49 years old in good health and CMV-seronegative.

The chain joins TRBV4-1 to TRBJ2-7; the match to TRBD2 covers 8 bases. The V segment lost 3 bases and the J segment 4 bases; nucleotides outside the gene matches: 8. Per germline, CDR1 MGHRA and CDR2 YSYEKL. There are 15 residues in the CDR3. The CDR3 loop is CASSHPGLVDYEQYF. CDR3 sequence (DNA): TGCGCCAGCAGCCACCCGGGACTAGTTGATTACGAGCAGTACTTC.

The chain has TRBV6-5 and TRBJ1-2, with 7 nucleotides matching TRBD1. The trim removed 6 bases at V and 10 bases at J, leaving 8 bases unmatched. This CDR3 contains 12 residues. Germline CDR1 MNHEY, CDR2 SVGAGI. CDR3 in DNA: TGTGCCAGCAGCTCTAGACAGGGAGCCTACACCTTC. Protein: CASSSRQGAYTF.

V gene TRBV20-1 combines with J gene TRBJ2-7; D unresolved. The CDR3 loop spans 11 amino acids. Germline V gives CDR1 DFQATT, CDR2 SNEGSKA (reference sequence). V dropped 4 bases and J dropped 11 bases, with 15 bases sitting between them. CDR3 region: CSATALGVEYF. The CDR3, as DNA: TGCAGTGCTACCGCTTTAGGAGTAGAGTACTTC.

The chain carries TRBV19 and TRBJ2-3; D is uncertain. V lost 4 bases, J lost 1 base, and 15 bases lay in between. Germline CDR1 is LNHDA and CDR2 is SQIVND (reference sequence). The CDR3 has 16 amino acids. In nucleotides, the CDR3 is TGTGCCAGTAGTACCCTATCCCCAGGTGGCACAGATACGCAGTATTTT. It translates to CASSTLSPGGTDTQYF.

The chain has TRBV2 and TRBJ1-1; D unclear. The CDR3 spans 11 residues. Looked up from germline, CDR1 is SNHLY and CDR2 is FYNNEI. Trimming took off 2 bases at V and 9 bases at J, with 7 bases between the two ends. The CDR3 protein is CASSETPKAFF. The CDR3 nucleotides are TGTGCCAGCAGTGAAACACCCAAAGCTTTCTTT.

This clone has only one observation. The rearrangement links TRBV5-8 to TRBJ1-5; D is uncertain. From germline, CDR1 is SGHTS and CDR2 YDEGEE. Between the trimmed V and J ends, which lost 0 bases and 9 bases, there was a span of 13 bases. This CDR3 comprises 14 residues. The DNA of the CDR3 is TGTGCCAGCAGCTTGGCGGGGAGCAAGGGGCCCCAGCATTTT. Translating gives CASSLAGSKGPQHF. Supplemented by reference TRBV5-8 and TRBJ1-5, the full variable domain reads EAGVTQSPTHLIKTRGQQATLRCSPISGHTSVYWYQQALGLGLQFLLWYDEGEERNRGNFPPRFSGRQFPNYSSELNVNALELEDSALYLCASSLAGSKGPQHFGDGTRLSIL.

The chain couples TRBV7-8 to TRBJ1-4; 7 nucleotides match TRBD1. This CDR3 has 15 residues. Germline values: CDR1 SGHVS, CDR2 FQNEAQ. The J segment lost 5 bases and the V segment lost 2 bases, leaving 5 bases of the junction unmatched. CDR3 residues: CASSLFDRVNEKLFF. The CDR3 DNA sequence: TGTGCCAGCAGCTTATTTGACAGGGTAAATGAAAAACTGTTTTTT. The whole variable domain, filled in from reference TRBV7-8 and TRBJ1-4, reads GAGVSQSPRYKVAKRGQDVALRCDPISGHVSLFWYQQALGQGPEFLTYFQNEAQLDKSGLPSDRFFAERPEGSVSTLKIQRTQQEDSAVYLCASSLFDRVNEKLFFGSGTQLSVL.

The chain has TRBV7-2 and TRBJ2-7, with 9 bases that match TRBD2. This CDR3 comprises 16 residues. After removal of 5 bases from V and 2 bases from J, the junction contained 10 bases not matched to a gene. Germline loops: CDR1 SGHTA, CDR2 FQGNSA. CDR3 DNA: TGTGCCAGCAGCCAAACCGGGACTAGCTCAACCTACGAGCAGTACTTC. Amino acid sequence: CASSQTGTSSTYEQYF.

This chain links TRBV12-5 with TRBJ1-4; tentative D call: TRBD1 (6 bases). V lost 1 base and J 8 bases, leaving 11 bases between the germline ends. There are 14 residues in the CDR3. Germline V gene sequence: CDR1 LGHNT, CDR2 FRNRAP. The CDR3 DNA reads as TGTGCTAGTGGTTTGGGGACAGAGGGGGAAAAACTGTTTTTT. Translated, it gives CASGLGTEGEKLFF.